This T cell receptor (beta chain) derives from a study of CD8 T cells in ankylosing spondylitis. Preparation of TCR beta libraries was done by quantitative 5'-RACE with molecular barcodes. TCRdb analysed the 5' RACE reads with MiXCR anew, one entry per CDR3 protein. Of about 36,000 distinct CDR3 sequences listed, 11% were seen once; the top ten hold roughly 21%. This receptor was obtained from a male donor with ankylosing spondylitis. The sample consisted of synovial fluid, either unsorted or a sorted T cell fraction (not recorded which).

DNA of the CDR3: TGTGCCAGCAGCGTGGGTGACGGGGCGCAGATCTATGGCTACACCTTC. Its translation: CASSVGDGAQIYGYTF. The rearrangement links TRBV9 to TRBJ1-2; D might be TRBD1 (5 bases). V was trimmed by 2 bases and J by 4 bases, leaving 18 bases between them. The germline V gene encodes CDR1 SGDLS and CDR2 YYNGEE. The CDR3 runs to 16 residues. Drawing the rest from reference TRBV9 and TRBJ1-2, the complete variable domain is DSGVTQTPKHLITATGQRVTLRCSPRSGDLSVYWYQQSLDQGLQFLIQYYNGEERAKGNILERFSAQQFPDLHSELNLSSLELGDSALYFCASSVGDGAQIYGYTFGSGTRLTVV.